This entry describes one T cell receptor (beta chain). Clones were sequenced by immunoSEQ multiplex PCR, and TCRdb holds only the in-frame ones, with some missing. The table includes 150,000 or so clones, 80% detected once. This sample was taken from a study of blood T cell repertoires in COVID-19. V gave up 2 bases and J gave up 4 bases, with 10 bases separating them. The CDR3 sequence is 14 residues long. The germline V gene encodes CDR1 SGHRS and CDR2 YFSETQ. This TCR was recovered from a man aged 55 to 69 with acute or convalescent COVID-19. Sequenced material: peripheral blood. The chain combines TRBV5-1 with TRBJ2-1; D is unclear. CDR3 sequence (DNA): TGCGCCAGCAGCTTTGGGCAGATATACAATGAGCAGTTCTTC. It specifies CASSFGQIYNEQFF.